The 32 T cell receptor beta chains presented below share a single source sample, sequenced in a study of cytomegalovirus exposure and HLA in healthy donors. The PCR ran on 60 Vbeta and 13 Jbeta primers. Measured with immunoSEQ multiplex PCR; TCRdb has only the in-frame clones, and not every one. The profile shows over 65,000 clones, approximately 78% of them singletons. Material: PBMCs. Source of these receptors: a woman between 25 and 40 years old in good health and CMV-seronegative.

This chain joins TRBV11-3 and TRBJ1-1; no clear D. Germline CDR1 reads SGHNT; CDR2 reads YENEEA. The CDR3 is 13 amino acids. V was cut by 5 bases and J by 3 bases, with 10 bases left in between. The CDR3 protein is CASSPSLHTEAFF. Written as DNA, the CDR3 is TGTGCCAGCAGCCCCAGTCTTCACACTGAAGCTTTCTTT. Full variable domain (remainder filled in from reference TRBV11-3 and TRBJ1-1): EAGVVQSPRYKIIEKKQPVAFWCNPISGHNTLYWYLQNLGQGPELLIRYENEEAVDDSQLPKDRFSAERLKGVDSTLKIQPAELGDSAVYLCASSPSLHTEAFFGQGTRLTVV.

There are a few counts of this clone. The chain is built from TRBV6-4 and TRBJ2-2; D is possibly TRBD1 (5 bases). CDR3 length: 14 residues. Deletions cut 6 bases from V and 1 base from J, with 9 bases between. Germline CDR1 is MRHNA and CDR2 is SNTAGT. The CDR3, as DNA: TGTGCCAGCAGCAATACAGGGAACACCGGGGAGCTGTTTTTT. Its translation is CASSNTGNTGELFF.

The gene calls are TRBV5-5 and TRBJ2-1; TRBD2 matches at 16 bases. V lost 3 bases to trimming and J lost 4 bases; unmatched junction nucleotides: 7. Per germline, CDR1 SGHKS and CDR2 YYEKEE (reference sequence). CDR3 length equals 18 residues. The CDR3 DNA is TGTGCCAGCAGCTCAATCGGGACTAGCGGGGGGGCGTACAATGAGCAGTTCTTC. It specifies CASSSIGTSGGAYNEQFF.

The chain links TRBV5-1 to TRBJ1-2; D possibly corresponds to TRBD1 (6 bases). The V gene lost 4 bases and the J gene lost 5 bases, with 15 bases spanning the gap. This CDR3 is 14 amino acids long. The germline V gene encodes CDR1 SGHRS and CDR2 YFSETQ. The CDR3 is CASSPDPQGYGYTF. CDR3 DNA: TGCGCCAGCAGCCCCGACCCACAGGGATATGGCTACACCTTC.

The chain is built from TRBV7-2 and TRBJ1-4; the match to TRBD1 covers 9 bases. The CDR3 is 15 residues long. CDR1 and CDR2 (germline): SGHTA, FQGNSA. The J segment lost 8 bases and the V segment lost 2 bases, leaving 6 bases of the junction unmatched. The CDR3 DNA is TGTGCCAGCAGCTTATGGGGACAGGGAGAGGAAAAACTGTTTTTT. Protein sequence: CASSLWGQGEEKLFF.

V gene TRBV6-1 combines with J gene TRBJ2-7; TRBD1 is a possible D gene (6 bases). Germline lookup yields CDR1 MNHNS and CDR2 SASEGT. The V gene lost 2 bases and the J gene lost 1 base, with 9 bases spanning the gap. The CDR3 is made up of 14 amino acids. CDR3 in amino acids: CASSENRESYEQYF. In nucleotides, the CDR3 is TGTGCCAGCAGTGAAAACAGGGAATCCTACGAGCAGTACTTC.

The CDR3: CASSPRTGATEAFF. The CDR3, as DNA: TGTGCCAGCAGCCCCCGAACAGGGGCTACTGAAGCTTTCTTT. The chain links TRBV7-2 to TRBJ1-1; 7 nucleotides line up with TRBD1. The V gene's germline CDR1 is SGHTA and CDR2 FQGNSA. Unmatched junction bases numbered 8, after V lost 5 bases and J lost 5 bases. The length of the CDR3 is 14 residues.

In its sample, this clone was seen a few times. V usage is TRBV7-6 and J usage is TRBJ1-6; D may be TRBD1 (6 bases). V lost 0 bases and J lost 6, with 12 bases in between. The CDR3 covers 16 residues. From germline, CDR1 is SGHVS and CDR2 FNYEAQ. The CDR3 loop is CASSLAPGQTNSPLHF. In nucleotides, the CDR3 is TGTGCCAGCAGCTTAGCCCCCGGACAGACTAATTCACCCCTCCACTTT.

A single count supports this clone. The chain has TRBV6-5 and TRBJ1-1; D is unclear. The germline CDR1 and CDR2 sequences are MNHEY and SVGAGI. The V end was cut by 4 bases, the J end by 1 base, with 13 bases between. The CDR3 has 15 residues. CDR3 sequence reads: CASSSFLTGNTEAFF. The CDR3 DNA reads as TGTGCCAGCAGTTCCTTCCTAACCGGGAACACTGAAGCTTTCTTT.

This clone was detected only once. The DNA of the CDR3 is TGTGCCAGCAGCTTAGGACTAGCGGAGCAGTTCTTC. As protein: CASSLGLAEQFF. This rearrangement joins TRBV7-2 to TRBJ2-1; 8 bases fit TRBD2. Germline V gene lookup returns CDR1 SGHTA and CDR2 FQGNSA. Trimming took 1 base from V and 10 from J; bases not matched to a gene: 0. The CDR3 has 12 amino acids. Supplemented by reference TRBV7-2 and TRBJ2-1, the full variable domain reads GAGVSQSPSNKVTEKGKDVELRCDPISGHTALYWYRQSLGQGLEFLIYFQGNSAPDKSGLPSDRFSAERTGGSVSTLTIQRTQQEDSAVYLCASSLGLAEQFFGPGTRLTVL.

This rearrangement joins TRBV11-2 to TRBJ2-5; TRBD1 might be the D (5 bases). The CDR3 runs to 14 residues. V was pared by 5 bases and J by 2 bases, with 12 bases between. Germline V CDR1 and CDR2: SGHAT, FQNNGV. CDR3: CASSRGMLQETQYF. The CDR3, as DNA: TGTGCCAGCAGCAGGGGCATGCTTCAAGAGACCCAGTACTTC.

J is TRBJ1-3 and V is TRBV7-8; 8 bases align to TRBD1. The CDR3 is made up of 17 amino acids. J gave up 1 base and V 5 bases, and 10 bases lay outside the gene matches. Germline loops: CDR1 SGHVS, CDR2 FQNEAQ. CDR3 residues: CASSARQGRQSGNTIYF. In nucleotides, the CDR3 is TGTGCCAGCAGCGCCCGACAGGGGAGGCAGTCTGGAAACACCATATATTTT.

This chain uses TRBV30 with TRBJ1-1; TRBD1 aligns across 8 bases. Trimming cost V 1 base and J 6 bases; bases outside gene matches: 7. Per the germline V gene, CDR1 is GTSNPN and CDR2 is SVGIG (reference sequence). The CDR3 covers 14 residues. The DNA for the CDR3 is TGTGCCTGGAGTGCAGACAGGGGATGGGCTGAAGCTTTCTTT. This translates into CAWSADRGWAEAFF.

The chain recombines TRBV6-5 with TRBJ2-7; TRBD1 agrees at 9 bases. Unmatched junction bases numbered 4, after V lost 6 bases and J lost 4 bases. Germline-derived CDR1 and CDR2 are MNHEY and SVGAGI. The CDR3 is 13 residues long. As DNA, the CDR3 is TGTGCCAGCAGAACAGGGGGCAAATACGAGCAGTACTTC. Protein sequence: CASRTGGKYEQYF.

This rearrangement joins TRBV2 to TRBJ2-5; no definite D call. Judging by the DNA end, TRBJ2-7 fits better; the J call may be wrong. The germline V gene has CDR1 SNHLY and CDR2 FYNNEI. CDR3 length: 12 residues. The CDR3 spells CASSEVPYEQYF. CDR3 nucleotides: TGTGCCAGCAGTGAAGTTCCCTACGAGCAGTACTTC.

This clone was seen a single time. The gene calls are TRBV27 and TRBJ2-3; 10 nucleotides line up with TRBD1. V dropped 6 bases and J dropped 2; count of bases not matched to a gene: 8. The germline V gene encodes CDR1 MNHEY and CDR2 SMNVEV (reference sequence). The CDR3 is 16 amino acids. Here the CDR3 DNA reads TGTGCCAGCAGCTCCCCCGGACAGGGGGACACAGATACGCAGTATTTT. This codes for CASSSPGQGDTDTQYF.

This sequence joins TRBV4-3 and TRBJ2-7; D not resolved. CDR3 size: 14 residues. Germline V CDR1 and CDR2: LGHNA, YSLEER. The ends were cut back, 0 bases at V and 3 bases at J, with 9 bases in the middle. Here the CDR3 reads CASSQDNGFYEQYF. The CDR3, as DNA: TGCGCCAGCAGCCAAGATAACGGGTTCTACGAGCAGTACTTC.

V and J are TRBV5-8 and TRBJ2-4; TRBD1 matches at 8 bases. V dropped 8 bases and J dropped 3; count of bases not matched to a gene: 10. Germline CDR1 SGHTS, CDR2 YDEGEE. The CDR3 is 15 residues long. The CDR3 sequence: CASRQGIWGKNIQYF. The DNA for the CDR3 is TGTGCCAGTCGACAGGGGATATGGGGCAAAAACATTCAGTACTTC.

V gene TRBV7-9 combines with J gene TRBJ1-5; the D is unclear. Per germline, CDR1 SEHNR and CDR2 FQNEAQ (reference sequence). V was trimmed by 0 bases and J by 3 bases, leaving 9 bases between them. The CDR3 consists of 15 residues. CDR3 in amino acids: CASSLAEWANQPQHF. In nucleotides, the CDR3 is TGTGCCAGCAGCTTAGCCGAGTGGGCCAATCAGCCCCAGCATTTT. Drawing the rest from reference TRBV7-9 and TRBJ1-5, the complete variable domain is DTGVSQNPRHKITKRGQNVTFRCDPISEHNRLYWYRQTLGQGPEFLTYFQNEAQLEKSRLLSDRFSAERPKGSFSTLEIQRTEQGDSAMYLCASSLAEWANQPQHFGDGTRLSIL.

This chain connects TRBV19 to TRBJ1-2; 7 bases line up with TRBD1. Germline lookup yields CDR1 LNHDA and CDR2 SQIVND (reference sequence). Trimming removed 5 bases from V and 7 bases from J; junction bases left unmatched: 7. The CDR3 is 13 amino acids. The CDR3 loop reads CASSLGGWAGYTF. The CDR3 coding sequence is TGTGCCAGTAGTTTAGGGGGCTGGGCTGGCTACACCTTC.

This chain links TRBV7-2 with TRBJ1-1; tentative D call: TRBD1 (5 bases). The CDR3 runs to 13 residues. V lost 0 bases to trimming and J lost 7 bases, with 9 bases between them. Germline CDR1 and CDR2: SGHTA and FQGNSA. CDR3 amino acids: CASSLAGAVEAFF. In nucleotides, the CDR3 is TGTGCCAGCAGCTTAGCTGGGGCGGTTGAAGCTTTCTTT.

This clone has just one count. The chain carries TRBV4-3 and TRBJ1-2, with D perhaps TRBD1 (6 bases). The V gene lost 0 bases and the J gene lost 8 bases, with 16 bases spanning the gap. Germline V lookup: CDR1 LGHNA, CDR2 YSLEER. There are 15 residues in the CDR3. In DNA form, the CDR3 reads TGCGCCAGCAGCCAAGATTTGCCAGGGGCTGGCGGCTACACCTTC. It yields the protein CASSQDLPGAGGYTF.

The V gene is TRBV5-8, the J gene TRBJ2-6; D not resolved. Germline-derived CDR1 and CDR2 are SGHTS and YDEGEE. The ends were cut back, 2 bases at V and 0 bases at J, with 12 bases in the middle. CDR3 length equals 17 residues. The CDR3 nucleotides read TGTGCCAGCAGCTTATCAGGAACGAGCTCTGGGGCCAACGTCCTGACTTTC. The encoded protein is CASSLSGTSSGANVLTF.

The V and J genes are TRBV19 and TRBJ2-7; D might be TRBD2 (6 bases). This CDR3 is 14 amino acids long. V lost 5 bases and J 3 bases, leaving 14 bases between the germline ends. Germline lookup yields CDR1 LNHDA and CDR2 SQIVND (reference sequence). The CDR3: CASSDPGRNYEQYF. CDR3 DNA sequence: TGTGCCAGTAGTGACCCAGGGAGGAACTACGAGCAGTACTTC.

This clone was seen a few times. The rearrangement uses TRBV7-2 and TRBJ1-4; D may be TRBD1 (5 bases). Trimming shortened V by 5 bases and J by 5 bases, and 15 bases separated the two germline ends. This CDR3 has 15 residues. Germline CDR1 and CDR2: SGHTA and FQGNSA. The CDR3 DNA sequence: TGTGCCAGCAGCGGGGGGTCGACGAGGAATGAAAAACTGTTTTTT. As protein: CASSGGSTRNEKLFF.

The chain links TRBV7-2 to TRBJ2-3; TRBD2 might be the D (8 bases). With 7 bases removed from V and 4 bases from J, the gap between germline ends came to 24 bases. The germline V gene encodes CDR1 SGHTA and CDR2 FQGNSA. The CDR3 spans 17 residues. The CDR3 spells CASIPDRTGSGADTQYF. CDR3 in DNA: TGTGCCAGCATCCCTGACCGGACAGGTAGCGGGGCAGATACGCAGTATTTT.

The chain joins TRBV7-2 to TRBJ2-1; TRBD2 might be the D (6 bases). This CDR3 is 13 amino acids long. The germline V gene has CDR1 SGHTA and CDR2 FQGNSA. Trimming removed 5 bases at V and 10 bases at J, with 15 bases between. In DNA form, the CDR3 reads TGTGCCAGCAGCCGGGGGATCGAACGGGAGCAGTTCTTC. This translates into CASSRGIEREQFF. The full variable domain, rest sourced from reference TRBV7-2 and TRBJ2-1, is GAGVSQSPSNKVTEKGKDVELRCDPISGHTALYWYRQSLGQGLEFLIYFQGNSAPDKSGLPSDRFSAERTGGSVSTLTIQRTQQEDSAVYLCASSRGIEREQFFGPGTRLTVL.

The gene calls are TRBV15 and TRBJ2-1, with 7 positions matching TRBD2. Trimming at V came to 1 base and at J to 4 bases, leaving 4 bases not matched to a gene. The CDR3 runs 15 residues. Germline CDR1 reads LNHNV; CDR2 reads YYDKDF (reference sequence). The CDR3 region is CATSRAAAGYNEQFF. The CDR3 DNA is TGTGCCACCAGCAGAGCCGCAGCGGGGTACAATGAGCAGTTCTTC.

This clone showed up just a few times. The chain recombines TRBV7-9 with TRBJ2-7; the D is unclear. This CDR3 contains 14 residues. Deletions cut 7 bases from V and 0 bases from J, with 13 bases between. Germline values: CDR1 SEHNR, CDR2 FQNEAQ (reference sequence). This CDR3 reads CASTYASSSYEQYF. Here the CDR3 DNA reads TGTGCCAGCACCTATGCTTCAAGCTCCTACGAGCAGTACTTC.

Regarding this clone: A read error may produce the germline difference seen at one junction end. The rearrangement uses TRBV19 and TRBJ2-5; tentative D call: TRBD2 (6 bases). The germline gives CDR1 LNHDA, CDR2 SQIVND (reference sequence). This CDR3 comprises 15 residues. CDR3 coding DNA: TGTGCCGGTAGTATCGGTTCTGTGGGGGGAGAGACCCAGTACTTC. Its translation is CAGSIGSVGGETQYF.

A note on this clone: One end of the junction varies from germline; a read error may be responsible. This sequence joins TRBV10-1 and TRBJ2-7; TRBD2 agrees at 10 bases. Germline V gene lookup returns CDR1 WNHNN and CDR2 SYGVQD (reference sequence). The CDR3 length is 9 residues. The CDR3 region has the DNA TGCGCCACCATTAGCGGGGGGAACTTC. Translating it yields CATISGGNF.

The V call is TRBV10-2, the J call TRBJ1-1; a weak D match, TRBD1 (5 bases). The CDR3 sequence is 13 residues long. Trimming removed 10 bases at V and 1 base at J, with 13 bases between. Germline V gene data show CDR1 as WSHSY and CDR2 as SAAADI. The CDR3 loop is CATVDRTNTEAFF. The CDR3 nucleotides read TGCGCCACCGTAGACAGAACGAACACTGAAGCTTTCTTT.